A few counts support the clone carrying this T cell receptor beta chain. Its antigen remains unidentified. V was clipped by 3 bases and J by 4 bases, with 12 bases between them. Looked up from germline, CDR1 is LNHDA and CDR2 is SQIVND (reference sequence). CDR3 length: 14 amino acids. Treatment in this sample: roughly 19 received Ad26.COV2.S at low or high dose, single or two shots; about 5 received placebo; per-sample allocation not given. Day 63 after the first vaccine or placebo injection was the time point for sampling. The method was immunoSEQ multiplex PCR; TCRdb's version includes in-frame clones alone and lacks a portion of them. The table lists 300,000 to 400,000 clones, 86% of them singletons. The data derive from a study of Ad26.COV2.S vaccination and SARS-CoV-2 variants. The study's findings and limits: Similar non-spike TCR breadth was seen in vaccine and placebo recipients.

The rearrangement joins TRBV19 to TRBJ1-2; D might be TRBD1 (6 bases). The material was peripheral blood, obtained in a trial of Ad26.COV2.S vaccine versus placebo. The TCR comes from a person aged 18-65 years who received the Ad26.COV2.S COVID-19 vaccine or a placebo. This CDR3 reads CASSIGQGIYGYTF. In DNA, the CDR3 is TGTGCCAGTAGTATTGGGCAGGGGATCTATGGCTACACCTTC.